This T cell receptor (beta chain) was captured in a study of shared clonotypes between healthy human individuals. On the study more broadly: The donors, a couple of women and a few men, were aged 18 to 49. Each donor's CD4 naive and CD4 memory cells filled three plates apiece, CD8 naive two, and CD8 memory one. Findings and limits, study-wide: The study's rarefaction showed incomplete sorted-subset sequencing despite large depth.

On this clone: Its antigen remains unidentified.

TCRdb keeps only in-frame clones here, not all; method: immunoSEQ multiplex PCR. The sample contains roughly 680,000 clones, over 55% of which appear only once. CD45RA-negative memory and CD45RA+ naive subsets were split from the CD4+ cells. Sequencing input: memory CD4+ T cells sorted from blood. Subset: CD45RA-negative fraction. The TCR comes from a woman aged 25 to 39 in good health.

The CDR3 reads CASSGDQNTGELFF. The CDR3 nucleotides are TGTGCCAGCAGTGGGGACCAAAACACCGGGGAGCTGTTTTTT. V is TRBV25-1 and J is TRBJ2-2; D could derive from TRBD1 or TRBD2 (5 bases each). Germline CDR1 reads MGHDK; CDR2 reads SYGVNS. The V and J ends lost 4 bases and 2 bases respectively, with 8 bases between them. This CDR3 contains 14 residues.